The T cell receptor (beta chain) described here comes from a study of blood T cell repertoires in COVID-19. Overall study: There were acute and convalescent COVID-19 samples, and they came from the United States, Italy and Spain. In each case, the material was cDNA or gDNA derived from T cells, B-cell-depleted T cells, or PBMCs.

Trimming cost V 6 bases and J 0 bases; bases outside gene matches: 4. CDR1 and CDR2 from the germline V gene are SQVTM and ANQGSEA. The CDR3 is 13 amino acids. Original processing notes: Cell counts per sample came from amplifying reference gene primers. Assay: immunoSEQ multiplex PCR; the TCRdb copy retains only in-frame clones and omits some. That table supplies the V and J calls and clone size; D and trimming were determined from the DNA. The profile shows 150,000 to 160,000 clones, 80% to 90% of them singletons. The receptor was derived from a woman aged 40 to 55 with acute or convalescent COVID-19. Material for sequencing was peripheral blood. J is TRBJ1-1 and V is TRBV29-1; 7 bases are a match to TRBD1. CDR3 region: CSVTDRLNTEAFF. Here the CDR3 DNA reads TGCAGCGTCACGGACAGGCTGAACACTGAAGCTTTCTTT.